The 26 T cell receptor delta chains reported below all come from one sample, sequenced in a study of γδ T cells in repeated Plasmodium falciparum infection. With CATT, TCRdb re-called clones from the multiplex PCR reads. The sample lists about 93,000 delta-chain clones; approximately 0.92% were seen once. Gammadelta T cells were flow-sorted from PBMC into Vgamma9/Vdelta2+ and Vdelta2-negative populations for bulk analysis. The material sequenced was gamma-delta T cells from blood. These receptors were collected from a pool of human donors (malaria-infected and uninfected, not separated).

Details on this clone: TCRdb has a much larger clone's protein, which differs at residue 16 from the translation of this DNA, likely because of a read error; what is shown is the protein translated from the DNA. The chain links TRDV2 to TRDJ1, with 7 bases lining up with TRDD3. The length of the CDR3 is 22 residues. Germline values: CDR1 GEAIGNYY, CDR2 EKD. J gave up 2 bases and V 2 bases, and 28 bases lay outside the gene matches. The CDR3: CACDIKVGNWGTREKKTDKLIF. The CDR3 DNA is TGTGCCTGTGACATCAAAGTAGGTAACTGGGGTACTCGTGAAAAAAAGACCGATAAACTCATCTTT.

There are a few counts of this clone. For this DNA, TCRdb reports the protein of a much larger clone, which diverges at residue 5, most likely from a read error; the protein presented here is translated directly from the DNA. V gene TRDV2 combines with J gene TRDJ1; a possible D gene is TRDD3 (5 bases). TCRdb offers no J gene call, so here the DNA was matched to germline to obtain one. This CDR3 has 24 residues. From germline, CDR1 is GEAIGNYY and CDR2 EKD. V lost 3 bases, J lost 0 bases, and 40 bases lay in between. CDR3 region: CACDALLTPTGGDRFGLYTDKLIF. The CDR3 region has the DNA TGTGCCTGTGACGCCTTGCTAACACCAACTGGAGGTGACAGGTTCGGCTTGTACACCGATAAACTCATCTTT.

This clone was counted only a few times. The likely explanation is a read error, given a far larger clone one base away. The gene calls are TRDV1 and TRDJ1, with D unclear. Matching the DNA to germline supplied the J gene, which TCRdb does not give. Germline CDR1 reads TSWWSYY; CDR2 reads QGS. Trimming pared 5 bases from V and 0 bases from J, leaving 16 bases between. The CDR3 is made up of 16 amino acids. The CDR3 DNA sequence: TGTGCTCTTGGGATCGAACAGCCCGCGTACACCGATAAACTCATCTTT. Residues: CALGIEQPAYTDKLIF.

In the case of this clone: This DNA's translation differs at residue 15 from TCRdb's protein, which comes from a much larger clone; a read error is likely, and the protein shown is translated from the DNA. CDR3 sequence reads: CACDHILSPGLGKLTF. For the CDR3, the DNA is TGTGCCTGTGACCACATTTTATCCCCGGGGCTGGGGAAACTCACCTTT. The J gene went uncalled, whereas the V gene is TRDV2. This CDR3 is built from 16 residues. CDR1 GEAIGNYY and CDR2 EKD come from the germline V gene.

This clone was counted between two and nine times. TCRdb has a much larger clone's protein, which differs at residue 7 from the translation of this DNA, likely because of a read error; what is shown is the protein translated from the DNA. J is TRDJ3 and V is TRDV2, with D possibly TRDD3 on 6 matching bases. Because TCRdb records no J gene, it was assigned here through a match of the DNA to germline. The V and J ends lost 1 base and 0 bases respectively, with 12 bases between them. The germline gives CDR1 GEAIGNYY, CDR2 EKD. There are 18 residues in the CDR3. CDR3 in amino acids: CACDTGDFSSWDTRQMFF. For the CDR3, the DNA is TGTGCCTGTGACACTGGGGATTTCAGCTCCTGGGACACCCGACAGATGTTTTTC.

In this sample, this clone turned up a few times. The protein given by TCRdb reflects a much larger clone and differs at residue 23 from this DNA's translation, likely from a read error; the protein shown is the DNA's translation. This CDR3 reads CALGELKSPGRGIRARPYAYPGRDTRQMFF. Here the CDR3 DNA reads TGTGCTCTTGGGGAACTAAAGTCCCCGGGAAGGGGGATACGCGCACGACCTTACGCGTATCCCGGGCGGGACACCCGACAGATGTTTTTC. The J gene is TRDJ3, the V gene TRDV1; 10 nucleotides agree with TRDD3. The junction had 40 bases not matched to a gene; V was cut back by 0 bases and J by 5 bases. The CDR3 contains 30 residues. CDR1 TSWWSYY and CDR2 QGS come from the germline V gene.

This clone showed up just a few times. The protein that TCRdb holds for this DNA derives from a much larger clone and differs from the translated DNA at residue 5, which likely indicates a read error; the protein shown here is translated from the DNA. V and J are TRDV1 and TRDJ1, with a weak D call TRDD2 (6 bases). Trimming removed 4 bases at V and 3 bases at J, with 24 bases between. CDR1 and CDR2 (germline): TSWWSYY, QGS. The length of the CDR3 is 18 residues. CDR3 in amino acids: CALGATGLPRRVADKLIF. For the CDR3, the DNA is TGTGCTCTTGGGGCTACAGGCCTTCCAAGACGGGTTGCCGATAAACTCATCTTT.

Comment on this clone: Only one base separates this from a far larger clonotype, so it likely reflects a read error. At the DNA level, this CDR3 is encoded by other sequences in the same sample as well. The V call is TRDV2, the J call TRDJ1, with 12 nucleotides matching TRDD3. TCRdb lists no J gene, so it was determined here by aligning the DNA to germline. V trimming: 7 bases; J trimming: 1 base; junction bases outside the gene matches: 15. The CDR3 contains 18 residues. Germline CDR1 reads GEAIGNYY; CDR2 reads EKD. The CDR3 DNA is TGTGCCTGCGACGCATTACTGGGGGATACTACGGGCACCGATAAACTCATCTTT. Translated, it gives CACDALLGDTTGTDKLIF.

Details on this clone: The protein that TCRdb holds for this DNA derives from a much larger clone and differs from the translated DNA at residue 15, which likely indicates a read error; the protein shown here is translated from the DNA. The chain combines TRDV1 with TRDJ1; D is possibly TRDD2 (6 bases). TCRdb offers no J gene call, so here the DNA was matched to germline to obtain one. CDR1 is TSWWSYY, CDR2 QGS, per germline. The CDR3 extends over 18 amino acids. The CDR3 loop is CALGERKWLGSYTDRLIF. CDR3 bases: TGTGCTCTTGGGGAGAGAAAATGGCTGGGATCCTACACCGATAGACTCATCTTT.

This clone was seen repeatedly, ten times or more. The TCRdb protein fails to match the DNA translation at residue 16; the protein reported here was translated from the DNA. The gene calls are TRDV1 and TRDJ1; 9 nucleotides line up with TRDD3. From germline, CDR1 is TSWWSYY and CDR2 QGS. J lost 3 bases, V lost 0 bases, and 20 bases had no gene match. The CDR3 is made up of 21 amino acids. The CDR3 is CALGELKGLWGIPLYADKLIF. The CDR3 DNA sequence: TGTGCTCTTGGGGAACTAAAAGGCCTCTGGGGGATCCCCCTGTACGCCGATAAACTCATCTTT.

In the case of this clone: One base separates it from a far larger clone, so it is likely a read error. Other DNA sequences of this sample code for an identical CDR3. The genes are TRDV2 and TRDJ1; D may be TRDD3 (5 bases). Since TCRdb gives no J gene, matching the DNA to germline was used here to assign it. Germline CDR1 reads GEAIGNYY; CDR2 reads EKD. V lost 3 bases and J lost 5, with 15 bases in between. The CDR3 has 14 residues. The DNA for the CDR3 is TGTGCCTGTGACCCCATACGCTTGCATGATAAACTCATCTTT. Amino acid sequence: CACDPIRLHDKLIF.

Details on this clone: This probably arose from a read error, given a far larger clone one base away. The identical CDR3 is also encoded by other nucleotide sequences in the sample. For the CDR3, the DNA is TGTGCCTGTGACACCCTTCGGCGGCGATCTGGGGGATACAGGGTCCCGTATACCGATAAGCTCATCTTT. This sequence encodes CACDTLRRRSGGYRVPYTDKLIF. TRDV2 is the V gene, and the J gene was not called; TRDD3, as called in the table, went unchecked against the DNA. The CDR3 contains 23 residues. CDR1 and CDR2 from the germline V gene are GEAIGNYY and EKD.

This clone was found a few times. The TCRdb record carries a much larger clone's protein, which differs from this DNA's translation at residue 15; a read error is the likely cause, and the protein listed here is the DNA translation. The chain carries TRDV1 and TRDJ1; 10 bases are shared with TRDD3. With V trimmed by 5 bases and J by 8 bases, 20 bases remained unmatched. The CDR3 length is 18 residues. Per germline, CDR1 TSWWSYY and CDR2 QGS. CDR3 sequence (DNA): TGTGCTCTTGGGACTCTTAGAATAGGTGGTTGGGGGATACAAAAACTCATCTTT. Translating it yields CALGTLRIGGWGIQKLIF.

A word on this clone: A read error is the likely source, as a far larger clone sits one nucleotide away. Other nucleotide sequences from this sample produce the same CDR3. This chain links TRDV2 with TRDJ1; D possibly corresponds to TRDD3 (6 bases). Here the J gene came from matching the DNA to germline, since TCRdb omits it. Trimming removed 0 bases from V and 0 bases from J, with 19 bases in between. The CDR3 consists of 18 residues. The V gene's germline CDR1 is GEAIGNYY and CDR2 EKD. CDR3 bases: TGTGCCTGTGACACCGTGGTGGGGATCATGAGCTACACCGATAAACTCATCTTT. Its protein is CACDTVVGIMSYTDKLIF.

In this sample, this clone turned up a few times. TCRdb assigns this DNA the protein of a much larger clone, which departs from its translation at residue 19; this likely reflects a read error, and the protein shown comes from translating the DNA. The V gene is TRDV1, the J gene TRDJ1, with 7 bases lining up with TRDD3. The J gene, left out of TCRdb, was set here by checking the DNA against germline. The V gene's germline CDR1 is TSWWSYY and CDR2 QGS. The length of the CDR3 is 22 residues. CDR3 sequence: CALGELKVPTGDKPGDTDRLIF. The CDR3 nucleotides are TGTGCTCTTGGGGAACTCAAGGTACCTACTGGGGATAAGCCCGGGGACACCGATAGACTCATCTTT.

This clone was found a few times. For this DNA, TCRdb reports the protein of a much larger clone, which diverges at residue 12, most likely from a read error; the protein presented here is translated directly from the DNA. This chain joins TRDV1 and TRDJ1; possible D gene TRDD2, 5 bases. This CDR3 comprises 19 residues. Germline V lookup: CDR1 TSWWSYY, CDR2 QGS. V was trimmed by 0 bases and J by 2 bases, leaving 22 bases between them. The CDR3 DNA reads TGTGCTCTTGGGGAACTAGAGTCGTCCCGGTCCTATATTACCGATAAACTCATCTTT. Amino acids: CALGELESSRSYITDKLIF.

This clone was counted many times. Other DNA sequences in the sample encode the same CDR3. V and J are TRDV1 and TRDJ1, with 10 bases identical to TRDD3. Trimming at V came to 1 base and at J to 3 bases, leaving 5 bases not matched to a gene. This CDR3 comprises 16 residues. Germline V gene sequence: CDR1 TSWWSYY, CDR2 QGS. CDR3 sequence: CALGEPTGGFPDKLIF. The CDR3 coding sequence is TGTGCTCTTGGGGAACCGACTGGGGGATTCCCCGATAAACTCATCTTT.

This clone was counted only a few times. The TCRdb record carries a much larger clone's protein, which differs from this DNA's translation at residue 17; a read error is the likely cause, and the protein listed here is the DNA translation. The J segment was not called; the V segment is TRDV1; no check of the table's D call, TRDD3, against the DNA was made. This CDR3 has 19 amino acids. The germline V gene encodes CDR1 TSWWSYY and CDR2 QGS. Written as DNA, the CDR3 is TGTGCTCTTGGGGAACCCCTCGTCTTAGGGGAACTCAACACCGATAAACCCATCTTT. Translation: CALGEPLVLGELNTDKPIF.

About this clone: One base separates it from a far larger clone, so it is likely a read error. Other nucleotide sequences in the sample specify the same CDR3. CDR3 in amino acids: CACDPYWGIRTGTDKLIF. In nucleotides, the CDR3 is TGTGCCTGTGACCCCTACTGGGGGATACGGACCGGAACCGATAAACTCATCTTT. The V and J genes are TRDV2 and TRDJ1, with 13 bases fitting TRDD3. TCRdb leaves out the J gene; it was filled in here by matching the DNA to germline. V lost 3 bases to trimming and J lost 2 bases; unmatched junction nucleotides: 11. This CDR3 spans 18 amino acids. CDR1 is GEAIGNYY, CDR2 EKD, per germline.

Points on this clone: The protein TCRdb gives is from a much larger clone and does not agree with this DNA's translation at residue 6, likely a read error; the protein shown here comes from the DNA. The genes are TRDV2 and TRDJ1, with TRDD3 as a possible D gene (5 bases). Trimming shortened V by 3 bases and J by 0 bases, and 22 bases separated the two germline ends. The CDR3 loop spans 18 amino acids. Germline V CDR1 and CDR2: GEAIGNYY, EKD. The DNA of the CDR3 is TGTGCCTGTGACTTACCGGGGGGTCCTTTGGAGTACACCGATAAACTCATCTTT. It yields the protein CACDLPGGPLEYTDKLIF.

This clone turned up a few times. For this DNA, TCRdb reports the protein of a much larger clone, which diverges at residue 4, most likely from a read error; the protein presented here is translated directly from the DNA. The rearrangement links TRDV2 to TRDJ1; 12 nucleotides align to TRDD3. The CDR3 is 18 residues long. Losses at the gene ends were 6 bases for V and 2 bases for J; bases not matched to a gene: 15. Germline V gene data show CDR1 as GEAIGNYY and CDR2 as EKD. This chain's CDR3 is CACNKKYWGILVTDKLIF. The CDR3 bases are TGTGCCTGTAACAAGAAGTACTGGGGGATACTGGTAACCGATAAACTCATCTTT.

This clone was seen a few times. The protein that TCRdb holds for this DNA derives from a much larger clone and differs from the translated DNA at residue 16, which likely indicates a read error; the protein shown here is translated from the DNA. For the V gene the call is TRDV2; the J gene has no call; the table gives TRDD3 as D, unverified against the DNA. The CDR3 contains 18 residues. Germline V gene data show CDR1 as GEAIGNYY and CDR2 as EKD. CDR3 loop: CACDRILGDMKDTDKPIF. CDR3 DNA sequence: TGTGCCTGTGACAGGATACTGGGGGATATGAAGGACACCGATAAACCCATCTTT.

This clone is judged medium-sized. The sample has other DNA sequences that encode this CDR3 too. V and J are TRDV1 and TRDJ1; TRDD3 matches 10 bases. V shed 5 bases and J 0 bases; nucleotides not matched to a gene: 15. The CDR3 is 19 amino acids. Per the germline V gene, CDR1 is TSWWSYY and CDR2 is QGS. DNA for the CDR3: TGTGCTCTTGGGTCCCCAGGGGGATACGGTCCTCCGTACACCGATAAACTCATCTTT. Translating it yields CALGSPGGYGPPYTDKLIF.

This clone was detected a few times. For this DNA, TCRdb reports the protein of a much larger clone, which diverges at residue 13, most likely from a read error; the protein presented here is translated directly from the DNA. This chain connects TRDV2 to TRDJ3; no clear D gene. TCRdb offers no J gene call, so here the DNA was matched to germline to obtain one. The CDR3 sequence is 17 residues long. CDR1 is GEAIGNYY, CDR2 EKD, per germline. The CDR3 loop reads CACDTAEENRDTQQMFF. CDR3 sequence (DNA): TGTGCCTGTGACACCGCCGAAGAGAACAGGGACACCCAACAGATGTTTTTC.

This clone has at least ten counts. A single base is all that separates this from a far larger clone, so a read error is likely. The identical CDR3 is also encoded by other nucleotide sequences in the sample. V is TRAV38-2/DV8 and J is TRDJ1; D not certain. There are 16 residues in the CDR3. The V gene's germline CDR1 is TSESDYY and CDR2 QEAYKQQN. The CDR3 DNA reads TGTGCTTATAGGGGGTTCCCTCGAACCGGGACCGACAAACTCATCTTT. Its protein product is CAYRGFPRTGTDKLIF.

On this clone: For this DNA, TCRdb reports the protein of a much larger clone, which diverges at residue 9, most likely from a read error; the protein presented here is translated directly from the DNA. The chain combines TRDV1 with TRDJ1; D may be TRDD2 (6 bases). This CDR3 has 13 residues. The germline gives CDR1 TSWWSYY, CDR2 QGS. CDR3 nucleotide sequence: TGTGCTCTATTCCTATTGAACACCGTTAAACTCATCTTT. Translated, it gives CALFLLNTVKLIF.